This T cell receptor (beta chain) was captured in a study of T cell repertoires in cytomegalovirus infection. The wider study: Public TCR beta signature analysis indicated the presence of both CMV infection and matching HLA type.

A word on this clonotype: Its antigen is undetermined.

Study-level points and caveats: CMV carriers having the relevant HLA were flagged by cumulative public TCR beta family frequency. HLA-C-restricted CMV clonotypes gave the most frequent clonotype in two of eight donors.

TCRdb analysed the reads with MiXCR anew, one entry per CDR3 protein. The data hold around 230,000 distinct CDR3 sequences, with roughly 6.5% observed a single time. The TCR sequence derives from a human donor in good health (CMV status not recorded). Some clones in this sample may be carry-over from other donors' samples. What was sequenced was PBMCs.

The CDR3 sequence: CASSTRTGSYNQPQHF. DNA of the CDR3: TGTGCCAGCAGTACCAGGACAGGGTCCTACAATCAGCCCCAGCATTTT. The V call is TRBV28, the J call TRBJ1-5; 8 nucleotides match TRBD1. V shed 5 bases and J 3 bases; nucleotides not matched to a gene: 9. Germline lookup yields CDR1 MDHEN and CDR2 SYDVKM. The CDR3 runs to 16 residues.